This TCR beta chain is drawn from a study of radiotherapy plus CTLA-4 blockade in lung cancer (dated by TCRdb to 2016 to 2019). Notes on the research overall: Among the enrolled patients, under 20% had an objective response, and 25% to 40% reached disease control. Overall study outcomes, separate from this receptor: The strongest predictors of response were reported to be early dynamic shifts in blood T cell clones along with a rise in serum interferon-beta following radiation. After treatment with radiotherapy and ipilimumab, TCR clones that originated in tumors expanded in peripheral blood.

With regard to this clone: No antigen is known for it. Base qualities are not recorded, but no much larger clone differs from it by a single base.

The library was made by the immunoSEQ multiplex PCR assay. This is the immuneACCESS table as TCRdb keeps it, with only in-frame sequences that have V and J called. A part of the clones is gone; compared with another copy, unresolved V genes explain less than half, and the rest is unexplained. The sample includes around 80,000 clones, with under 85% observed a single time. The ten most abundant clones make up about 0.79% of the sample. The study evaluated CTLA-4 blockade (ipilimumab) given together with focal radiation therapy in patients who had chemo-refractory metastatic non-small-cell lung cancer. This sequence was found in a human donor with non-small cell lung cancer who had stable disease on radiotherapy plus ipilimumab. Sequences were derived from peripheral blood, sampled from a patient treated with radiotherapy plus ipilimumab.

The CDR3 reads CASSMDGWTEAFF. The nucleotide sequence is TGTGCCAGTAGTATGGACGGATGGACTGAAGCTTTCTTT. Recombination joined TRBV19 with TRBJ1-1; the D gene is not confidently resolved. V lost 3 bases and J lost 5 bases; the stretch between them is 10 bases long. CDR1 and CDR2, looked up from the germline V gene (reference sequence), are LNHDA and SQIVND. CDR3 length: 13 amino acids, cysteine to phenylalanine. The CDR3 DNA has 39 bases and is translated from base 1.